Only one count was recorded for the clone carrying this T cell receptor beta chain. This sample is drawn from a study of cytomegalovirus exposure and HLA in healthy donors. The germline V gene encodes CDR1 MNHEY and CDR2 SVGAGI. V was pared by 2 bases and J by 3 bases, with 7 bases between. The CDR3 spans 13 residues. It was with 60 Vbeta and 13 Jbeta primers that the PCR ran. Method: immunoSEQ multiplex PCR; TCRdb's copy keeps in-frame clones and lacks some. The table lists some 180,000 clones, about 77% of them singletons. V and J are TRBV6-5 and TRBJ1-1; D gene ambiguous. This receptor was taken from a woman in her twenties or thirties in good health and CMV-seronegative. Material for sequencing was PBMCs. The CDR3 loop reads CASSYHGYTEAFF. The CDR3 nucleotides read TGTGCCAGCAGTTACCACGGGTACACTGAAGCTTTCTTT.